This TCR beta chain was retrieved from a study of regulatory T cells in long-lasting Graves disease. J lost 3 bases, V lost 2 bases, and 3 bases had no gene match. CDR1 SEHNR and CDR2 FQNEAQ come from the germline V gene (reference sequence). This CDR3 has 14 residues. Arm-PCR of CDR3 regions with iRepertoire HTBI primers generated TCR beta libraries. In TCRdb, the multiplex PCR reads were re-called with MiXCR into one record per CDR3 protein. The sample contains hundreds of thousands of distinct CDR3 sequences, 16% of which appear only once. As to this clonotype: Its target is not known.

Study-level findings and limits: A reduction in accuracy may have resulted from the small sample size.

Specified time point: newly diagnosed GD, antithyroid drugs for less than 3 months. There was RNA extracted from PBMCs, and the TCR library was made from it. It was an endocrinology department in Xi'an, China, that provided the patients. These same data were also listed under a study on T cells in Graves' hyperthyroidism and ophthalmopathy. This second study says: Researchers barred patients who had uncontrolled infection, other autoimmune disease, pregnancy or lactation. Most thyroid clonotypes expanded above 0.001 appeared in blood too.

Sequences were derived from peripheral blood mononuclear cells (PBMCs), sampled at new diagnosis, from a patient treated with antithyroid drugs. The V gene is TRBV7-9, the J gene TRBJ2-7; 8 bases fit TRBD2. The receptor was isolated from a man between 35 and 55 years old with Graves disease. The CDR3 DNA sequence: TGTGCCAGCAGCTTACCGGGACTAGACTACGAGCAGTACTTC. This encodes CASSLPGLDYEQYF.